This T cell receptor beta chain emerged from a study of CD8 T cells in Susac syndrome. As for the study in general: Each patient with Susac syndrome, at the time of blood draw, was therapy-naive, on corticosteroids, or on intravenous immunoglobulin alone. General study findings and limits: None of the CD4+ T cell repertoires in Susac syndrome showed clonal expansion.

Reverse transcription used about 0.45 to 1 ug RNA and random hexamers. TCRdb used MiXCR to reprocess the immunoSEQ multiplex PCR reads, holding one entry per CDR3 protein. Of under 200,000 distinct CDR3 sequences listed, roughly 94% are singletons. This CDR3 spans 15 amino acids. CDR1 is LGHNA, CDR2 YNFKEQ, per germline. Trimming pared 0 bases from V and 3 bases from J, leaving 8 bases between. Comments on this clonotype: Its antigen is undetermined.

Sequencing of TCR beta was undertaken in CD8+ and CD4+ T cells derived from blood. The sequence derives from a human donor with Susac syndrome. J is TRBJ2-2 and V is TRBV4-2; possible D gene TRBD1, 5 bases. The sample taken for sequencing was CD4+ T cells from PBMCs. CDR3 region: CASSQDTTDTGELFF. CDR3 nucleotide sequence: TGTGCCAGCAGCCAAGATACGACAGACACCGGGGAGCTGTTTTTT.